This entry is about one T cell receptor (beta chain). The data originate from a study of blood T cell repertoires in COVID-19. Whole-study context: Spain, Italy and the United States supplied samples that represented acute and convalescent COVID-19.

CDR1 SGHNT and CDR2 YYREEE come from the germline V gene (reference sequence). The CDR3 length is 15 residues. V dropped 3 bases and J dropped 0; count of bases not matched to a gene: 5. Profiling relied on immunoSEQ multiplex PCR, and the TCRdb table lists in-frame clones only, not all of them. This sample yields about 200,000 clones, of which approximately 85% are seen a single time; roughly 9.8% belongs to the top ten. The TCR comes from a human donor with active or convalescent COVID-19. The donor label of this sample is uncertain. The sample consisted of peripheral blood. The chain links TRBV5-4 to TRBJ1-2; 7 positions agree with TRBD1. The CDR3 protein is CASSSNRGANYGYTF. The CDR3 DNA sequence: TGTGCCAGCAGCTCGAACAGGGGAGCTAACTATGGCTACACCTTC.